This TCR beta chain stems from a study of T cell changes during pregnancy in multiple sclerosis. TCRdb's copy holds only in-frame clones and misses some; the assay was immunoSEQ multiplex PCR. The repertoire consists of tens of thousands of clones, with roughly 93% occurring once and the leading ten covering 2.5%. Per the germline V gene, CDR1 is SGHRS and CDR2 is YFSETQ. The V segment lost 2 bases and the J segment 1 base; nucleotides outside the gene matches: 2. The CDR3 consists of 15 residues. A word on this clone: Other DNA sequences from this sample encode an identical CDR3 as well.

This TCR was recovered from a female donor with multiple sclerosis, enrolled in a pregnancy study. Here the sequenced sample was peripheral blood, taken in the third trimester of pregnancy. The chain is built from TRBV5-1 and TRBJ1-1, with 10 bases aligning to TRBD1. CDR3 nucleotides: TGCGCCAGCAGCTTCGGGACAGGGGAGAACACTGAAGCTTTCTTT. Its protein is CASSFGTGENTEAFF.